The 9 T cell receptor beta chains given below trace back to one sample, sequenced in a study of tumor and adjacent non-tumor tissue in lung cancer. TCRbeta libraries were built with three rounds of nested PCR, modified from ARM-PCR. TCRdb re-called the multiplex PCR reads through MiXCR, storing one row per CDR3 protein. Of some 200,000 distinct CDR3 sequences in the sample, approximately 74% were seen once. RNA was extracted from bulk tissue without any cell sorting. Sequenced sample: lung tumor tissue. The receptors stem from a man aged 55 to 70 with non-small cell lung cancer.

V is TRBV12-3 or TRBV12-4 and J is TRBJ2-3, with no clear D. The ends were cut back, 0 bases at V and 5 bases at J, with 6 bases in the middle. This CDR3 contains 13 residues. The CDR3 sequence: CASSLAYVDTQYF. In DNA, the CDR3 is TGTGCCAGCAGTTTAGCCTATGTAGATACGCAGTATTTT.

A note on this clonotype: One end of the junction does not line up with germline, which may come from a read error. V is TRBV6-2 or TRBV6-3 and J is TRBJ1-5, with a possible D match to TRBD1 (5 bases). Germline assignment: CDR1 MNHEY and CDR2 SVGEGT. The CDR3 contains 16 residues. CDR3 coding DNA: TGTGCCAGCAGTTACTCGATTTCGGGCAGGGTTCAGCCCCGGCATTTT. Amino acid sequence: CASSYSISGRVQPRHF.

In the case of this clonotype: This may stem from a read error, because a much larger clone lies one nucleotide away. V gene TRBV20-1 combines with J gene TRBJ2-3, with 7 bases aligning to TRBD2. Germline assignment: CDR1 DFQATT and CDR2 SNEGSKA (reference sequence). The CDR3 is 13 amino acids. The CDR3 sequence is CSAGAGRADAQYF. The CDR3 region has the DNA TGCAGTGCTGGAGCGGGGAGGGCAGATGCGCAGTATTTT.

The J gene is TRBJ1-1, the V gene TRBV5-1; tentatively, D is TRBD1 (5 bases). Germline CDR1 is SGHRS and CDR2 is YFSETQ. With 2 bases removed from V and 1 base from J, the gap between germline ends came to 6 bases. CDR3 length: 13 amino acids. The CDR3 region is CASSLGTNTEAFF. As DNA, the CDR3 is TGCGCCAGCAGCTTAGGGACGAACACTGAAGCTTTCTTT. The full variable domain, in which reference TRBV5-1 and TRBJ1-1 provide the parts outside the CDR3, is KAGVTQTPRYLIKTRGQQVTLSCSPISGHRSVSWYQQTPGQGLQFLFEYFSETQRNKGNFPGRFSGRQFSNSRSEMNVSTLELGDSALYLCASSLGTNTEAFFGQGTRLTVV.

Remarks on this clonotype: The germline gene is not matched at one end of the junction; a read error may be the cause. The chain has TRBV5-6 and TRBJ2-7, with 14 nucleotides matching TRBD2. Per germline, CDR1 SGHDT and CDR2 YYEEEE. CDR3 length: 14 amino acids. CDR3 nucleotides: TGTGCCTGCAGCCGCGGGACTAGCGGGAGCGAGCAGTACTTC. This sequence encodes CACSRGTSGSEQYF.

This clonotype occurred once. The V call is TRBV20-1, the J call TRBJ1-4; D possibly corresponds to TRBD1 (5 bases). The CDR3 contains 14 residues. Germline CDR1 is DFQATT and CDR2 is SNEGSKA (reference sequence). V dropped 7 bases and J dropped 4 bases, with 16 bases sitting between them. The CDR3 protein is CSVSGGQDNEKLFF. CDR3 DNA: TGCAGTGTTAGTGGGGGTCAGGATAATGAAAAACTGTTTTTT.

This clonotype was counted only a few times. The rearrangement joins TRBV6-6 to TRBJ1-6; D ambiguous. The germline V gene encodes CDR1 MNHNY and CDR2 SVGAGI (reference sequence). Trimming took off 0 bases at V and 9 bases at J, with 15 bases between the two ends. The CDR3 contains 16 residues. In DNA form, the CDR3 reads TGTGCCAGCAGTTACTCTACGGACCTACGGGGTTCACCCCTCCACTTT. Translated: CASSYSTDLRGSPLHF.

This clonotype was observed a single time. One end of the junction is discordant with germline, which a read error may explain. The gene calls are TRBV4-1 and TRBJ1-5; possibly TRBD1 for D (6 bases). The length of the CDR3 is 15 residues. Per germline, CDR1 MGHRA and CDR2 YSYEKL. The CDR3 reads CARSQGEGVNQPQHF. In DNA form, the CDR3 reads TGCGCCAGAAGCCAAGGGGAGGGGGTTAACCAGCCCCAGCATTTT.

This clonotype was counted ten times or more. The J gene is TRBJ1-6, the V gene TRBV6-5, with D possibly matching TRBD1 (6 bases). The CDR3 is 17 amino acids. V shed 5 bases and J shed 0 bases, with 14 bases lying between them. Looked up from germline, CDR1 is MNHEY and CDR2 is SVGAGI. CDR3 residues: CASSRTVHNSYNSPLHF. In DNA form, the CDR3 reads TGTGCCAGCAGTCGGACAGTTCATAACTCCTATAATTCACCCCTCCACTTT.